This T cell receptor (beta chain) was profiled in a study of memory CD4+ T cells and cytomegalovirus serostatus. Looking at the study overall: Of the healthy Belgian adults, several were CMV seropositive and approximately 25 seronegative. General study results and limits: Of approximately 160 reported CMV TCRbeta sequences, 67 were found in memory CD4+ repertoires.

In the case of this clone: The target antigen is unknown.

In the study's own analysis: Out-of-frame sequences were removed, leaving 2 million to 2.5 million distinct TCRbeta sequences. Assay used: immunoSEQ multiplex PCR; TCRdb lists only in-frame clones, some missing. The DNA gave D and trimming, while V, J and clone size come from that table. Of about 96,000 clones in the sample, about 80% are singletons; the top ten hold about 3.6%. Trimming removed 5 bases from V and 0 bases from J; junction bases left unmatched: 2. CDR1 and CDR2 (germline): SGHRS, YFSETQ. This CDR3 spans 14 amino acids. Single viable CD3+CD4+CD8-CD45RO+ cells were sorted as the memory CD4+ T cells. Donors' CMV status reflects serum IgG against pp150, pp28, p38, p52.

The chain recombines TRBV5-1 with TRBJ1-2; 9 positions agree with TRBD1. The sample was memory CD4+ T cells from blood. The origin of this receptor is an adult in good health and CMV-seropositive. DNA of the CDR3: TGCGCCAGCAGACAGGGGGCCGCTAACTATGGCTACACCTTC. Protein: CASRQGAANYGYTF. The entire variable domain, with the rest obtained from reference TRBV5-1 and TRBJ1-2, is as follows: KAGVTQTPRYLIKTRGQQVTLSCSPISGHRSVSWYQQTPGQGLQFLFEYFSETQRNKGNFPGRFSGRQFSNSRSEMNVSTLELGDSALYLCASRQGAANYGYTFGSGTRLTVV.